The rows below give T cell receptor beta chains drawn from one sample of a study of brain T cells in children with intractable seizures. Repertoires were generated with immunoSEQ multiplex PCR, while TCRdb's copy carries only in-frame clones and drops some. Of about 22,000 clones in the sample, around 94% were seen once. This material consisted of peripheral blood, taken at surgery. Source of these receptors: a boy aged 5 to 17 with focal cortical dysplasia and intractable seizures. Both conserved end residues are part of each CDR3. A D gene is named only where the DNA matches it firmly. Some rows have no size entry. The others give once, few or many, or a class for an expanded clone.

DNA: TGTGCCACCAGCAGAGATCGGAAGGGGAGAGGCTATAATTCACCCCTCCACTTT; CDR3: CATSRDRKGRGYNSPLHF; size: -; J: TRBJ1-6; D: -; V: TRBV15
DNA: TGTGCCACCAGTGACCCACGCCGGCCGGACTATGGCTACACCTTC; CDR3: CATSDPRRPDYGYTF; size: once; J: TRBJ1-2; D: -; V: TRBV24-1
DNA: TGTGCTAGTGGTGCGACAGGGTACTCCTATAATTCACCCCTCCACTTT; CDR3: CASGATGYSYNSPLHF; size: -; J: TRBJ1-6; D: TRBD1; V: TRBV12-5
DNA: TGTGCCAGCTCACCACTGGGGGCACAGGAGCAGTTCTTC; CDR3: CASSPLGAQEQFF; size: -; J: TRBJ2-1; D: -; V: TRBV18
DNA: TGTGCCATCAGTGGACAGTTATACGGCCCTGAGAAAGAGACCCAGTACTTC; CDR3: CAISGQLYGPEKETQYF; size: -; J: TRBJ2-5; D: -; V: TRBV10-3
DNA: TGTGCCAGCAGGGAGGCCGGGGGCGCAGGTCAGCCCCAGCATTTT; CDR3: CASREAGGAGQPQHF; size: -; J: TRBJ1-5; D: -; V: TRBV27
DNA: TGTGCCAGCAGTGAGCGGGAGGGCCCCTACAATGAGCAGTTCTTC; CDR3: CASSEREGPYNEQFF; size: -; J: TRBJ2-1; D: TRBD2; V: TRBV6-4
DNA: TGTGCCAGTAGTATAGGAGGGACGGGGATCGGAAAACTGTTTTTT; CDR3: CASSIGGTGIGKLFF; size: few; J: TRBJ1-4; D: -; V: TRBV19
DNA: TGTGCCAGCAGTCCGCAGGGGGCCGGTAATTCACCCCTCCACTTT; CDR3: CASSPQGAGNSPLHF; size: -; J: TRBJ1-6; D: TRBD1; V: TRBV28
DNA: TGTGCCAGCAGCACAACGCCGGACAGAGAGAACACTGAAGCTTTCTTT; CDR3: CASSTTPDRENTEAFF; size: -; J: TRBJ1-1; D: -; V: TRBV7-8
DNA: TGCGCCAGCAGCTTGAAGGGACCGTTCACCGGGGAGACCCAGTACTTC; CDR3: CASSLKGPFTGETQYF; size: -; J: TRBJ2-5; D: -; V: TRBV5-1
DNA: TGTGCCAGCGGGCAGCGTCAAGAGACCCAGTACTTC; CDR3: CASGQRQETQYF; size: -; J: TRBJ2-5; D: -; V: TRBV12-3/TRBV12-4
DNA: TGTGCCAGCAGCGCGACAGGGGGTTTTGCCTATAATTCACCCCTCCACTTT; CDR3: CASSATGGFAYNSPLHF; size: -; J: TRBJ1-6; D: TRBD1; V: TRBV7-8
DNA: TGCGCCAGCTATTACAATGAGCAGTTCTTC; CDR3: CASYYNEQFF; size: -; J: TRBJ2-1; D: -; V: TRBV10-2
DNA: TGTGCCAGCAGTTTTCGGGGCCGATACGAGCAGTACTTC; CDR3: CASSFRGRYEQYF; size: -; J: TRBJ2-7; D: -; V: TRBV12-3/TRBV12-4
DNA: TGTGCCAGCAGCCACCGGCGGGGCGGAGATACGCAGTATTTT; CDR3: CASSHRRGGDTQYF; size: -; J: TRBJ2-3; D: -; V: TRBV11-1
DNA: TGTGCCACCAAGCCCCGGGGACAGACCTACGAGCAGTACTTC; CDR3: CATKPRGQTYEQYF; size: -; J: TRBJ2-7; D: TRBD1; V: TRBV19
DNA: TGTGCCAGCAGCCCAAACTGGGGTCGAGCGGGGAACTCCTACAATGAGCAGTTCTTC; CDR3: CASSPNWGRAGNSYNEQFF; size: -; J: TRBJ2-1; D: TRBD2; V: TRBV7-8
DNA: TGTGCCAGCTCACCGCTGAACGGACTAGCGGGAGAGCATGAGCAGTTCTTC; CDR3: CASSPLNGLAGEHEQFF; size: -; J: TRBJ2-1; D: TRBD2; V: TRBV18
DNA: TGTGCCAGCAGCGCCACAGGGGCGCCCCAAGAGACCCAGTACTTC; CDR3: CASSATGAPQETQYF; size: -; J: TRBJ2-5; D: TRBD1; V: TRBV9
DNA: TGTGCCAGCTCACTACCGGGACGTAGGTACCAAGAGACCCAGTACTTC; CDR3: CASSLPGRRYQETQYF; size: -; J: TRBJ2-5; D: -; V: TRBV18
DNA: TGTGCCAGCAGCAAAGGAGAAGGGCAAGAGACCCAGTACTTC; CDR3: CASSKGEGQETQYF; size: -; J: TRBJ2-5; D: -; V: TRBV21-1
DNA: TGTGCCAGCAGTTACTCTGGGACCACGAACACTGAAGCTTTCTTT; CDR3: CASSYSGTTNTEAFF; size: once; J: TRBJ1-1; D: -; V: TRBV6-5
DNA: TGCGCCAGCAGTCAGGAGCTCCCAGCGGGGGCTCAAGATACGCAGTATTTT; CDR3: CASSQELPAGAQDTQYF; size: -; J: TRBJ2-3; D: TRBD2; V: TRBV23-1
DNA: TGTGCCAGCAGTACGACAGGGAACTCTGGCTACACCTTC; CDR3: CASSTTGNSGYTF; size: -; J: TRBJ1-2; D: TRBD1; V: TRBV2
DNA: TGCGCCAGCAGAGGACAGGGGGCTGTTCAGCCCCAGCATTTT; CDR3: CASRGQGAVQPQHF; size: -; J: TRBJ1-5; D: TRBD1; V: TRBV10-2
DNA: TGTGCCAGCAGCCCCTCGGGGGGAGAACCTTACACTGAAGCTTTCTTT; CDR3: CASSPSGGEPYTEAFF; size: -; J: TRBJ1-1; D: -; V: TRBV3-1/TRBV3-2
DNA: TGCGCCAGCAGACCGGGACAGAATTTCTTGTTCTCTGGAAACACCATATATTTT; CDR3: CASRPGQNFLFSGNTIYF; size: -; J: TRBJ1-3; D: TRBD1; V: TRBV5-1
DNA: TGTGCCAGCAGTCCTTTCTCCTGGGACAGGGGAGAAAAACTGTTTTTT; CDR3: CASSPFSWDRGEKLFF; size: -; J: TRBJ1-4; D: TRBD1; V: TRBV28
DNA: TGTGCCAGCAGCTTAGGGGAGGGGAAGAGCTATGGCTACACCTTC; CDR3: CASSLGEGKSYGYTF; size: -; J: TRBJ1-2; D: -; V: TRBV7-9
DNA: TGTGCCAGCAGCTTGATTACAGTGATGAACACCGGGGAGCTGTTTTTT; CDR3: CASSLITVMNTGELFF; size: -; J: TRBJ2-2; D: -; V: TRBV7-2
DNA: TGTGCCAGCAGCTCGGGACTTCTCAGGAGCACCGGGGAGCTGTTTTTT; CDR3: CASSSGLLRSTGELFF; size: -; J: TRBJ2-2; D: -; V: TRBV11-2
DNA: TGTGCCAGCAGGGTGACAGGGCGCGACATTCAGTACTTC; CDR3: CASRVTGRDIQYF; size: -; J: TRBJ2-4; D: TRBD1; V: TRBV6-5
DNA: TGTGCCAGCAGGGGACAGCGATATTCTGCGGGAGCTTACAATGAGCAGTTCTTC; CDR3: CASRGQRYSAGAYNEQFF; size: once; J: TRBJ2-1; D: -; V: TRBV11-2
DNA: TGCAGCGTTGAAGCGGGCCTCACTAGTCCAGATGAGCAGTTCTTC; CDR3: CSVEAGLTSPDEQFF; size: -; J: TRBJ2-1; D: -; V: TRBV29-1
DNA: TGTGCCAGCAGCTTAGCATTGCCGTCCACCCGTGAGCAGTTCTTC; CDR3: CASSLALPSTREQFF; size: once; J: TRBJ2-1; D: -; V: TRBV7-2
DNA: TGTGCCAGCAACCGACAGGTAGAAGGTTCACCCCTCCACTTT; CDR3: CASNRQVEGSPLHF; size: once; J: TRBJ1-6; D: -; V: TRBV6-5
DNA: TGCGCCAGCAGCCGAGCCGGGTCCAGGGTCCTGAACGAGCAGTACTTC; CDR3: CASSRAGSRVLNEQYF; size: -; J: TRBJ2-7; D: -; V: TRBV5-1
DNA: TGTGCCAGCAGCTTGGGAGGGGGCAGGGGGCACTATGGCTACACCTTC; CDR3: CASSLGGGRGHYGYTF; size: -; J: TRBJ1-2; D: TRBD1; V: TRBV5-5
DNA: TGCAGCGTTCCCCGAGGCTGGACAGGGGTCTACAATGAGCAGTTCTTC; CDR3: CSVPRGWTGVYNEQFF; size: -; J: TRBJ2-1; D: TRBD1; V: TRBV29-1